This T cell receptor beta chain was recovered during a study of T cells in Graves' hyperthyroidism and ophthalmopathy. Study summary: Sampling of peripheral blood happened at initial diagnosis, prior to any treatment. Study-level results: The blood repertoire included most of the expanded thyroid clonotypes above 0.001.

This clonotype was counted many times. The antigen is unknown. The CDR3 covers 14 residues. Germline V CDR1 and CDR2: MNHEY, SVGAGI. Trimming removed 0 bases at V and 3 bases at J, with 8 bases between. The study enrolled patients aged 18 to 65 with newly diagnosed hyperthyroidism of under 2 months' duration. Source material for PBMCs was about 10 ml fresh peripheral blood. RNA transcripts gave rise to amplified TCR beta CDR3 regions. Researchers ran a first-round RT-PCR on the TCR CDR3 using the HTBI primer set. TCRdb called the multiplex PCR reads again in MiXCR, with one record for every CDR3 protein. The data show a few hundred thousand distinct CDR3 sequences, with approximately 14% seen just once and around 7.8% held by the top ten.

The specimen sequenced was blood. The sequence derives from a woman aged 25 to 39 with Graves' hyperthyroidism. V gene TRBV6-5 combines with J gene TRBJ1-1, with unresolved D. CDR3 in amino acids: CASSYSYRDTEAFF. CDR3 coding DNA: TGTGCCAGCAGTTACTCGTATCGGGACACTGAAGCTTTCTTT.